Following are 14 T cell receptor beta chains from one sample sequenced in a study of CD8+CD57+ T cells in acquired aplastic anemia (dated by TCRdb to 2017 to 2018). Reads for this sample came from an Illumina HiSeq 2000. Genomic DNA was used as template for profiling of TCR beta VDJ combinations and CDR3 sequences. Through fastp at Q25 and MiXCR, TCRdb rebuilt clones from the public reads, retaining in-frame beta chains. Rows with a matching CDR3 protein are joined into one entry that keeps the most common DNA and genes. The table for this sample lists about 190,000 distinct CDR3 sequences; less than 65% of them were counted only once. Of the sample, approximately 16% is held by the ten largest clones. Sequencing was done on a sample of sorted CD4+, CD8+, or CD8+CD57+ T cells (not recorded which) from PBMCs. Receptors originate from a human donor in good health, serving as a control.

The chain carries TRBV19 and TRBJ2-7, with 7 bases identical to TRBD2. The CDR3 is 13 residues long. V gave up 11 bases and J gave up 2 bases; unmatched junction bases: 9. Per germline, CDR1 LNHDA and CDR2 SQIVND (reference sequence). The CDR3 reads CAWTGGFTYEQYF. The CDR3, as DNA: TGTGCCTGGACCGGGGGGTTTACCTACGAGCAGTACTTC.

This clonotype has at least ten counts. The rearrangement joins TRBV12-3 or TRBV12-4 to TRBJ1-1; a weak D match, TRBD1 (6 bases). The CDR3 consists of 13 residues. The V and J ends lost 4 bases and 10 bases respectively, with 16 bases between them. The CDR3 loop is CASSSETGRAAFF. The DNA of the CDR3 is TGTGCCAGCAGTTCCGAGACAGGTCGTGCAGCTTTCTTT.

Ten or more counts support this clonotype. V is TRBV5-5 and J is TRBJ2-6, with D uncertain. This CDR3 contains 16 residues. Germline assignment: CDR1 SGHKS and CDR2 YYEKEE (reference sequence). V lost 1 base and J 0 bases, leaving 8 bases between the germline ends. CDR3 DNA: TGTGCCAGCAGCTTGAGGCCAGACTCTGGGGCCAACGTCCTGACTTTC. It is translated as CASSLRPDSGANVLTF.

Written as DNA, the CDR3 is TGCATCCCAGCAGGCGGGAACTATGGCTACACCTTC. Translated: CIPAGGNYGYTF. The chain links TRBV20-1 to TRBJ1-2; D gene uncertain. The CDR3 is 12 amino acids. CDR1 DFQATT and CDR2 SNEGSKA come from the germline V gene (reference sequence).

On this clonotype: This may be a read error: a much more frequent sequence differs by one nucleotide. V is TRBV7-3 and J is TRBJ2-4; the match to TRBD1 covers 10 bases. The CDR3 length is 15 residues. From germline, CDR1 is SGHTA and CDR2 FQGTGA. V lost 6 bases, J lost 6 bases, and 8 bases stayed unmatched. The CDR3 DNA reads as TGTGCCAGCAGTCATGACAGGGGGCGCGGAAACATTCAGTACTTC. Amino acid sequence: CASSHDRGRGNIQYF.

This chain links TRBV24-1 with TRBJ2-1, with TRBD2 matching 10 bases. This CDR3 is 21 amino acids long. Germline-derived CDR1 and CDR2 are KGHDR and SFDVKD. After removal of 3 bases from V and 2 bases from J, the junction contained 18 bases not matched to a gene. CDR3 bases: TGTGCCACCAGTGATGCCCGGTCTTGGCCTAGCGGGAGAGGGCCCTACAATGAGCAGTTCTTC. Its translation: CATSDARSWPSGRGPYNEQFF.

The rearrangement joins TRBV25-1 to TRBJ1-2, with 7 bases matching TRBD1. The CDR3 sequence is 12 residues long. CDR1 MGHDK and CDR2 SYGVNS come from the germline V gene. After removal of 8 bases from V and 4 bases from J, the junction contained 4 bases not matched to a gene. Here the CDR3 reads CASHRGLYGYTF. The CDR3, as DNA: TGTGCCAGCCACAGGGGCCTCTATGGCTACACCTTC.

The chain has TRBV7-9 and TRBJ2-2; D remains ambiguous. This CDR3 region has 14 residues. Between the trimmed V and J ends, which lost 3 bases and 2 bases, there was a span of 7 bases. CDR1 SEHNR and CDR2 FQNEAQ come from the germline V gene (reference sequence). CDR3 amino acids: CASSFLNNTGELFF. CDR3 in DNA: TGTGCCAGCAGCTTTCTTAACAACACCGGGGAGCTGTTTTTT.

This clonotype was picked up many times. The chain uses TRBV9 and TRBJ1-1; TRBD1 matches 8 bases. Unmatched junction bases numbered 12, after V lost 4 bases and J lost 4 bases. This CDR3 has 16 amino acids. Looked up from germline, CDR1 is SGDLS and CDR2 is YYNGEE. The chain's CDR3 is CASSPQAGGASTEAFF. The CDR3 DNA sequence: TGTGCCAGCAGCCCGCAAGCAGGGGGCGCGAGCACTGAAGCTTTCTTT.

Ten or more counts support this clonotype. CDR3 protein: CASSQSVRSQDTQYF. For the CDR3, the DNA is TGTGCCAGCAGCCAATCAGTTAGGAGTCAAGATACGCAGTATTTT. This chain connects TRBV16 to TRBJ2-3; D is unclear. V gave up 0 bases and J gave up 5 bases, with 12 bases separating them. The CDR3 contains 15 residues. The germline gives CDR1 KGHSY, CDR2 FQNENV.

As concerns this clonotype: Lacking the conserved final phenylalanine or tryptophan, this CDR3 likely reflects a read error. The limits of the CDR3 on the DNA are not certain, so only TCRdb's listed CDR3 is given. J is TRBJ1-6 and V is TRBV9. The CDR3 sequence runs 17 residues, both termini included. The germline CDR1 and CDR2 sequences are SGDLS and YYNGEE. The CDR3 loop reads CASSVPGREGGNSPLQS.

This clonotype was seen ten or more times. The chain has TRBV7-2 and TRBJ1-2, with D possibly matching TRBD1 (6 bases). Germline CDR1 reads SGHTA; CDR2 reads FQGNSA. V was pared by 5 bases and J by 7 bases, with 20 bases between. The CDR3 sequence is 15 residues long. The DNA of the CDR3 is TGTGCCAGCAGCCCGATGGGGGGCTCGTACGCTGGCTACACCTTC. Translation gives CASSPMGGSYAGYTF.

This clonotype was observed at least ten times. The chain is built from TRBV7-2 and TRBJ1-5; D is perhaps TRBD1 (6 bases). Germline CDR1 reads SGHTA; CDR2 reads FQGNSA. Trimming stripped 0 bases from V and 0 bases from J, with 15 bases between. The CDR3 runs 18 residues. CDR3 in amino acids: CASSLAGRGGYSNQPQHF. CDR3 nucleotides: TGTGCCAGCAGCTTAGCGGGCAGGGGAGGTTATAGCAATCAGCCCCAGCATTTT.

This clonotype was seen at least ten times. The V and J genes are TRBV2 and TRBJ2-6; 8 positions agree with TRBD1. Germline V gives CDR1 SNHLY, CDR2 FYNNEI. The CDR3 contains 15 residues. The V and J ends lost 7 bases and 2 bases, in that order; junction bases with no gene match: 4. The CDR3 DNA sequence: TGTGCCAGCAATTCACAGGGGGCTGGGGCCAACGTCCTGACTTTC. Its protein is CASNSQGAGANVLTF.